This TCR beta chain is drawn from a study of early T cells in non-severe SARS-CoV-2 infection. V gave up 6 bases and J gave up 2 bases; unmatched junction bases: 17. Germline lookup yields CDR1 SGHRS and CDR2 YFSETQ. This CDR3 contains 18 residues. Individually, cDNA molecules had unique molecular identifiers attached to them. TCRdb itself ran the 5' RACE reads through MiXCR, one entry per CDR3 protein. The sample consists of around 76,000 distinct CDR3 sequences, over 9% of them appearing once. The chain employs TRBV5-1 and TRBJ2-1; 7 nucleotides agree with TRBD2. The sample was whole blood. The receptor was derived from an adult who was a healthcare worker with PCR-confirmed SARS-CoV-2 infection or an uninfected control (not recorded which). This chain's CDR3 is CASMGGKTGGNPYNEQFF. The DNA of the CDR3 is TGCGCCAGCATGGGGGGTAAGACGGGAGGTAACCCCTACAATGAGCAGTTCTTC. The full variable domain, completed using reference TRBV5-1 and TRBJ2-1, is KAGVTQTPRYLIKTRGQQVTLSCSPISGHRSVSWYQQTPGQGLQFLFEYFSETQRNKGNFPGRFSGRQFSNSRSEMNVSTLELGDSALYLCASMGGKTGGNPYNEQFFGPGTRLTVL.